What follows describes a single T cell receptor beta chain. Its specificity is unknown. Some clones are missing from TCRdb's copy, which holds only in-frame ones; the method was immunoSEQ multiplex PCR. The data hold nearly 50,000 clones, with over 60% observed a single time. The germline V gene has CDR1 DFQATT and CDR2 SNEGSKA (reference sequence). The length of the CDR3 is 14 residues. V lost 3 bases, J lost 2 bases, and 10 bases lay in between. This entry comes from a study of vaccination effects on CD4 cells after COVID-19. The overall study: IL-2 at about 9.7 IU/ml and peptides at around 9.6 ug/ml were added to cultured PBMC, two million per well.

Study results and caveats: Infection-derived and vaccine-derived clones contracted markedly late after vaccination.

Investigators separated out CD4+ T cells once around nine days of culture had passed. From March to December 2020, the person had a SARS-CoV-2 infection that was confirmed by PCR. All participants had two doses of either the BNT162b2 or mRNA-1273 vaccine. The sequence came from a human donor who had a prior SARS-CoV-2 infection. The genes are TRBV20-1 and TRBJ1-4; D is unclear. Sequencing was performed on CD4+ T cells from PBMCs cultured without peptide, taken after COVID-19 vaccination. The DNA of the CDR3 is TGCAGTGCTAGTCGGTTACGGACTAATGAAAAACTGTTTTTT. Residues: CSASRLRTNEKLFF.